Sequencing of this T cell receptor beta chain was carried out in a study of T cells in Graves' hyperthyroidism and ophthalmopathy. Study-wide points: The majority of expanded thyroid clonotypes above 0.001 also appeared in blood.

This clonotype was seen at least ten times. Its antigen is unknown. From RNA transcripts, TCR beta CDR3 regions were amplified. TCR CDR3 underwent first-round RT-PCR with the HTBI primer set. TCRdb independently ran MiXCR on the multiplex PCR reads; one entry per CDR3 protein. The table has under 300,000 distinct CDR3 sequences, 25% to 30% seen once. Germline V gene data show CDR1 as MNHNS and CDR2 as SASEGT. Trimming removed 7 bases at V and 4 bases at J, with 13 bases between. CDR3 length: 14 amino acids. Subjects aged 18 to 65 presented with newly diagnosed hyperthyroidism of less than 2 months' duration. Sample collection date corresponds to first hyperthyroidism diagnosis, prior to any ophthalmopathy symptoms. Fresh peripheral blood, around 9.5 ml, yielded the PBMCs.

The receptor was derived from a middle-aged man with Graves' hyperthyroidism that later progressed to Graves' ophthalmopathy. The chain uses TRBV6-1 and TRBJ2-2; D possibly corresponds to TRBD2 (6 bases). The sequenced material came from blood. CDR3 nucleotide sequence: TGTGCCAGCACTCTCTACGGGGGCACCGGGGAGCTGTTTTTT. Protein: CASTLYGGTGELFF.